The 21 T cell receptor beta chains given below trace back to one sample, sequenced in a study of T cell responses to AZD1222 COVID-19 vaccine. Repertoires were generated with immunoSEQ multiplex PCR, while TCRdb's copy carries only in-frame clones and drops some. This sample has approximately 160,000 clones, with about 93% found just once. This sample comprised peripheral blood, obtained on day 0 of AZD1222 vaccination. The receptors derive from an adult in good health.

The chain joins TRBV7-9 to TRBJ1-1; weak D call: TRBD1 (6 bases). V lost 5 bases to trimming and J lost 7 bases, with 17 bases between them. The CDR3 length is 14 residues. Looked up from germline, CDR1 is SEHNR and CDR2 is FQNEAQ (reference sequence). In DNA, the CDR3 is TGTGCCAGCAGCCCAGTGGGGGGGCGCGATGAAGCTTTCTTT. Translated, it gives CASSPVGGRDEAFF.

This chain connects TRBV5-8 to TRBJ1-2; D is possibly TRBD1 (6 bases). CDR3 length: 15 residues. Per the germline V gene, CDR1 is SGHTS and CDR2 is YDEGEE. Trimming removed 0 bases at V and 3 bases at J, with 12 bases between. The DNA of the CDR3 is TGTGCCAGCAGCTTGGGTCAGCCAGGGGACTATGGCTACACCTTC. This gives the protein CASSLGQPGDYGYTF.

This sequence joins TRBV19 and TRBJ1-1; D is unresolved. The germline gives CDR1 LNHDA, CDR2 SQIVND (reference sequence). The CDR3 extends over 13 amino acids. V was shortened by 5 bases and J by 3 bases, with 10 bases between the two germline ends. The CDR3 DNA follows: TGTGCCAGTAGTCCGAGCCCGTACACTGAAGCTTTCTTT. It specifies CASSPSPYTEAFF.

J is TRBJ2-7 and V is TRBV7-2; 8 bases are shared with TRBD2. J gave up 1 base and V 5 bases, and 7 bases lay outside the gene matches. The CDR3 loop spans 15 amino acids. Germline V gene lookup returns CDR1 SGHTA and CDR2 FQGNSA. Here the CDR3 DNA reads TGTGCCAGCAGCACCTCCGGGACTAGTTCCTACGAGCAGTACTTC. Protein sequence: CASSTSGTSSYEQYF.

This chain links TRBV25-1 with TRBJ1-2; D gene uncertain. The V and J ends lost 8 bases and 8 bases respectively, with 12 bases between them. CDR1 and CDR2 from the germline V gene are MGHDK and SYGVNS. The CDR3 sequence is 11 residues long. For the CDR3, the DNA is TGTGCCAGCGGACGGATGGGGGGCTACACCTTC. Its protein is CASGRMGGYTF.

The CDR3, as DNA: TGTGCCAGCACCAGCTCGGGCCTAGGGCGGGATACGCAGTATTTT. It codes for CASTSSGLGRDTQYF. This chain connects TRBV5-5 to TRBJ2-3, with D unclear. The germline CDR1 and CDR2 sequences are SGHKS and YYEKEE (reference sequence). Trimming took 6 bases from V and 6 from J, leaving 20 bases between them. This CDR3 comprises 15 residues.

The chain has TRBV10-1 and TRBJ2-7; TRBD1 matches 8 bases. The CDR3 consists of 15 residues. Trimming cost V 5 bases and J 6 bases; bases outside gene matches: 12. The germline V gene has CDR1 WNHNN and CDR2 SYGVQD (reference sequence). The CDR3 DNA reads as TGCGCCAGCAGTCCACTACGGGACAGGACCTTCGAGCAGTACTTC. It encodes CASSPLRDRTFEQYF.

The genes are TRBV6-5 and TRBJ1-1; 7 nucleotides match TRBD1. J gave up 0 bases and V 6 bases, and 4 bases lay outside the gene matches. This CDR3 comprises 14 residues. Germline-derived CDR1 and CDR2 are MNHEY and SVGAGI. The CDR3 DNA reads as TGTGCCAGCAGAAGGGACAGTATGAACACTGAAGCTTTCTTT. This sequence encodes CASRRDSMNTEAFF.

The chain employs TRBV28 and TRBJ1-2; D is unresolved. Germline CDR1 reads MDHEN; CDR2 reads SYDVKM. This CDR3 is 15 amino acids long. Trimming cost V 5 bases and J 4 bases, with 17 bases left between them. The CDR3 sequence is CASSLSRIRSYGYTF. The DNA for the CDR3 is TGTGCCAGCAGTCTTTCGCGCATACGATCCTATGGCTACACCTTC.

V gene TRBV12-3 or TRBV12-4 combines with J gene TRBJ1-5; the D gene is possibly TRBD1 (6 bases). Deletions cut 6 bases from V and 4 bases from J, with 10 bases between. The CDR3 spans 13 residues. CDR3 DNA sequence: TGTGCCAGCAGCCAACAGGGTAATCAGCCCCAGCATTTT. It translates to CASSQQGNQPQHF.

V and J are TRBV5-6 and TRBJ2-7, with D perhaps TRBD2 (6 bases). This CDR3 is 14 amino acids long. The V and J ends lost 4 bases and 7 bases respectively, with 18 bases between them. Germline V lookup: CDR1 SGHDT, CDR2 YYEEEE. CDR3 protein: CASSPGLTVGEQYF. CDR3 bases: TGTGCCAGCAGCCCGGGACTGACGGTGGGAGAGCAGTACTTC. Filled out from reference TRBV5-6 and TRBJ2-7, the complete variable domain reads DAGVTQSPTHLIKTRGQQVTLRCSPKSGHDTVSWYQQALGQGPQFIFQYYEEEERQRGNFPDRFSGHQFPNYSSELNVNALLLGDSALYLCASSPGLTVGEQYFGPGTRLTVT.

The CDR3 nucleotides are TGTGCCAGTATGATTGGGAGGGCCGGGGAGCTGTTTTTT. This codes for CASMIGRAGELFF. The rearrangement links TRBV19 to TRBJ2-2; 7 bases line up with TRBD2. The V segment lost 7 bases and the J segment 6 bases; nucleotides outside the gene matches: 5. The CDR3 is made up of 13 amino acids. Per the germline V gene, CDR1 is LNHDA and CDR2 is SQIVND (reference sequence). Based on the CDR3 plus reference TRBV19 and TRBJ2-2, the full variable domain is DGGITQSPKYLFRKEGQNVTLSCEQNLNHDAMYWYRQDPGQGLRLIYYSQIVNDFQKGDIAEGYSVSREKKESFPLTVTSAQKNPTAFYLCASMIGRAGELFFGEGSRLTVL.

The J gene is TRBJ2-5, the V gene TRBV29-1; D might be TRBD2 (7 bases). Germline CDR1 reads SQVTM; CDR2 reads ANQGSEA. This CDR3 contains 15 residues. Trimming took off 7 bases at V and 2 bases at J, with 20 bases between the two ends. CDR3 region: CSASGGAGAQETQYF. The CDR3, as DNA: TGCAGCGCCTCGGGAGGTGCAGGGGCGCAAGAGACCCAGTACTTC.

CDR3 bases: TGTGCCAGCAGCGTAGGCGGGGCCAACAATGAGCAGTTCTTC. Amino acid sequence: CASSVGGANNEQFF. The V gene is TRBV9, the J gene TRBJ2-1, with a weak D call TRBD2 (6 bases). V was cut by 0 bases and J by 5 bases, with 9 bases left in between. Per germline, CDR1 SGDLS and CDR2 YYNGEE. The CDR3 length is 14 residues.

The CDR3 here is CASSSRVGWRDEQYF. The CDR3 DNA reads as TGTGCCAGCAGCTCGCGAGTAGGGTGGAGGGACGAGCAGTACTTC. The chain employs TRBV7-2 and TRBJ2-7, with D possibly matching TRBD2 (6 bases). The CDR3 spans 15 residues. CDR1 is SGHTA and CDR2 is FQGNSA in the germline V gene. Trimming cost V 4 bases and J 5 bases, with 18 bases left between them.

V gene TRBV6-1 combines with J gene TRBJ2-1; the D call may be TRBD1 or TRBD2 (5 bases each). The V gene's germline CDR1 is MNHNS and CDR2 SASEGT. The CDR3 is made up of 14 amino acids. Trimming removed 5 bases at V and 2 bases at J, with 10 bases between. The CDR3 reads CASSSQGAYNEQFF. CDR3 nucleotide sequence: TGTGCCAGCAGTTCGCAGGGAGCCTACAATGAGCAGTTCTTC.

The chain uses TRBV3-1 (or the pseudogene TRBV3-2) and TRBJ2-5; 9 bases map to TRBD1. The CDR3 length is 14 residues. Trimming removed 3 bases from V and 5 bases from J; junction bases left unmatched: 4. CDR1 and CDR2 (germline): LGHDT, YNNKEL (reference sequence). In DNA, the CDR3 is TGTGCCAGCAGCCACGGACAGGGGTGGGAGACCCAGTACTTC. It encodes CASSHGQGWETQYF.

The J gene is TRBJ2-1, the V gene TRBV15, with TRBD2 matching over 7 bases. The CDR3 is 14 amino acids. Germline V CDR1 and CDR2: LNHNV, YYDKDF (reference sequence). V trimming: 1 base; J trimming: 5 bases; junction bases outside the gene matches: 2. CDR3 DNA sequence: TGTGCCACCAGCAGAGGGGGAGGGAACAATGAGCAGTTCTTC. The encoded protein is CATSRGGGNNEQFF.

The J gene is TRBJ1-1, the V gene TRBV28; tentative D call: TRBD1 (6 bases). CDR1 is MDHEN and CDR2 is SYDVKM in the germline V gene. Trimming cost V 2 bases and J 5 bases, with 21 bases left between them. This CDR3 is 17 amino acids long. The chain's CDR3 is CASSLNGGGAGRTEAFF. DNA of the CDR3: TGTGCCAGCAGTTTAAATGGAGGGGGGGCCGGAAGGACTGAAGCTTTCTTT.

This sequence joins TRBV9 and TRBJ2-1, with 8 bases identical to TRBD2. This CDR3 region has 15 residues. Losses at the gene ends were 0 bases for V and 4 bases for J; bases not matched to a gene: 3. Germline V gene lookup returns CDR1 SGDLS and CDR2 YYNGEE. In nucleotides, the CDR3 is TGTGCCAGCAGCGTAGGTAGCGGGACGTACAATGAGCAGTTCTTC. Protein: CASSVGSGTYNEQFF.

This chain links TRBV28 with TRBJ2-2; D gene uncertain. Trimming shortened V by 7 bases and J by 1 base, and 13 bases separated the two germline ends. The CDR3 has 15 amino acids. The germline V gene encodes CDR1 MDHEN and CDR2 SYDVKM. CDR3 DNA: TGTGCCAGCATCGCGTGGGCAGGGAACACCGGGGAGCTGTTTTTT. Translated: CASIAWAGNTGELFF.